The 10 T cell receptor beta chains given below trace back to one sample, sequenced in a study of CD4 T cells in relation to SARS-CoV-2 and coronaviruses. The repertoire was sequenced with immunoSEQ multiplex PCR; TCRdb's copy has only in-frame clones and lacks some. The sample lists about 38,000 clones; more than 60% were seen once. Their specific antigens are unknown. Sequenced material: memory CD4+ T cells from PBMCs, cultured in vitro. These receptors were collected from an adult with COVID-19.

This clone was seen a few times. The chain links TRBV20-1 to TRBJ1-5, with D unresolved. CDR1 and CDR2 (germline): DFQATT, SNEGSKA (reference sequence). V was shortened by 3 bases and J by 3 bases, with 12 bases between the two germline ends. This CDR3 comprises 14 residues. CDR3 protein: CSASRVANNQPQHF. The CDR3 DNA sequence: TGCAGTGCTAGTCGGGTGGCCAACAATCAGCCCCAGCATTTT.

The chain employs TRBV10-3 and TRBJ1-1; D is ambiguous. Germline-derived CDR1 and CDR2 are ENHRY and SYGVKD. The CDR3 contains 19 residues. Trimming stripped 0 bases from V and 1 base from J, with 21 bases between. As DNA, the CDR3 is TGTGCCATCAGTGAGTCCGTATTGGGTCTCCTAACCACGAACACTGAAGCTTTCTTT. Amino acid sequence: CAISESVLGLLTTNTEAFF.

The genes are TRBV19 and TRBJ1-5; D not certain. Per the germline V gene, CDR1 is LNHDA and CDR2 is SQIVND (reference sequence). This CDR3 has 14 amino acids. V was cut by 3 bases and J by 6 bases, with 12 bases left in between. CDR3 DNA sequence: TGTGCCAGTAGTATTGGTTGGGCGGGTCAGCCCCAGCATTTT. Amino acid sequence: CASSIGWAGQPQHF.

The table lists this clone with a few counts. The chain employs TRBV6-2 or TRBV6-3 and TRBJ2-7, with a tentative D call TRBD1 (5 bases). Germline-derived CDR1 and CDR2 are MNHEY and SVGEGT. The CDR3 extends over 14 amino acids. Between the trimmed V and J ends, which lost 5 bases and 2 bases, there was a span of 13 bases. Here the CDR3 DNA reads TGTGCCAGCAGTCTTCAGGGTACTCCCTACGAGCAGTACTTC. It translates to CASSLQGTPYEQYF.

Only a few counts were recorded for this clone. This rearrangement joins TRBV2 to TRBJ2-7; 8 bases line up with TRBD1. Germline CDR1 SNHLY, CDR2 FYNNEI. This CDR3 spans 14 amino acids. The V and J ends lost 3 bases and 7 bases, in that order; junction bases with no gene match: 8. The CDR3, as DNA: TGTGCCAGCAGTGAGCCACTACAGGGGGAGGAGCAGTACTTC. This encodes CASSEPLQGEEQYF.

V and J are TRBV4-1 and TRBJ2-5; D might be TRBD1 (5 bases). With 1 base removed from V and 5 bases from J, the gap between germline ends came to 23 bases. CDR1 and CDR2 (germline): MGHRA, YSYEKL. The CDR3 has 18 residues. CDR3 residues: CASSQVSLGASSKETQYF. The CDR3 nucleotides are TGCGCCAGCAGCCAAGTATCTCTAGGGGCCTCGTCGAAGGAGACCCAGTACTTC.

This chain joins TRBV5-8 and TRBJ2-1; TRBD2 agrees at 7 bases. This CDR3 spans 16 amino acids. Germline V gene data show CDR1 as SGHTS and CDR2 as YDEGEE. With V trimmed by 2 bases and J by 2 bases, 7 bases remained unmatched. CDR3 DNA sequence: TGTGCCAGCAGCTTACGCGGGAGAATCACCTACAATGAGCAGTTCTTC. Translated: CASSLRGRITYNEQFF.

The gene calls are TRBV12-3 or TRBV12-4 and TRBJ2-1, with D unclear. Trimming cost V 7 bases and J 9 bases, with 13 bases left between them. This CDR3 comprises 12 residues. The CDR3 region has the DNA TGTGCCAGCACCCCTTACCCCCGTGAGCAGTTCTTC. Its translation: CASTPYPREQFF.

The rearrangement joins TRBV29-1 to TRBJ2-5; 8 bases map to TRBD1. Germline CDR1 is SQVTM and CDR2 is ANQGSEA. The CDR3 covers 13 residues. The V gene end was trimmed by 8 bases and the J gene end by 5 bases; junction bases not matched to a gene: 10. The CDR3 reads CSTTGALGETQYF. CDR3 nucleotides: TGCAGCACGACAGGGGCCCTAGGGGAGACCCAGTACTTC. The variable domain in full, completed from reference TRBV29-1 and TRBJ2-5, reads SAVISQKPSRDICQRGTSLTIQCQVDSQVTMMFWYRQQPGQSLTLIATANQGSEATYESGFVIDKFPISRPNLTFSTLTVSNMSPEDSSIYLCSTTGALGETQYFGPGTRLLVL.

V gene TRBV6-1 combines with J gene TRBJ1-5; a weak D match, TRBD1 (5 bases). The CDR3 loop spans 14 amino acids. V dropped 2 bases and J dropped 7 bases, with 12 bases sitting between them. The germline gives CDR1 MNHNS, CDR2 SASEGT. The CDR3 nucleotides are TGTGCCAGCAGTGAAAGAGGACAAGGGCAGCCCCAGCATTTT. Translated, it gives CASSERGQGQPQHF.